This paragraph reports one TCR beta chain. Antigen specificity is unknown. This record comes from a study of T-cell reconstitution after alpha-beta-depleted transplantation in children. The length of the CDR3 is 13 residues. CDR1 is KGHDR and CDR2 is SFDVKD in the germline V gene. V lost 0 bases to trimming and J lost 10 bases, with 10 bases between them. Unique molecular identifiers featured in how the TCRbeta library was prepared. MiXCR was run by TCRdb on the PCR reads, yielding one entry per CDR3 protein. The sample shows a few hundred thousand distinct CDR3 sequences, 5.5% to 7% of them seen only once. Notes on the study in general: Alpha-beta T cells present about two months after transplant were reported to originate from several hundred expanded graft clones.

Sequencing used PBMCs, obtained before TCRalphabeta/CD19-depleted stem cell transplant. This TCR derives from a boy between 2 and 15 years old with acute lymphoblastic leukemia, due to receive a stem cell transplant. V is TRBV24-1 and J is TRBJ2-3; D is uncertain. In DNA form, the CDR3 reads TGTGCCACCAGTGATTTGAGCCCTGGAGCGCAGTATTTT. This sequence encodes CATSDLSPGAQYF.